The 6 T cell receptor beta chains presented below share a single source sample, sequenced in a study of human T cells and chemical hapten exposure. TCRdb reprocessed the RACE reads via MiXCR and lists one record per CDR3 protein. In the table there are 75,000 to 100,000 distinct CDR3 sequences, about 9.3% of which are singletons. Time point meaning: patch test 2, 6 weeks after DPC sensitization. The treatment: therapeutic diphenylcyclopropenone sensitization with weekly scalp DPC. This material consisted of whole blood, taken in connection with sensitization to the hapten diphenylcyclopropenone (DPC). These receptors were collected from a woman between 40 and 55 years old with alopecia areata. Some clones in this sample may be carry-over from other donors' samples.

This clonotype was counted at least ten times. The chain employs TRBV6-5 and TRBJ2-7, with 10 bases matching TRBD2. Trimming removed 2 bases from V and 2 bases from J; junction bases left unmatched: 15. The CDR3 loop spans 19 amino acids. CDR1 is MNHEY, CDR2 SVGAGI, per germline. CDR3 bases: TGTGCCAGCAGTTACCCCCGCGGGATAGCGGGAGGAGTTCCCTACGAGCAGTACTTC. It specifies CASSYPRGIAGGVPYEQYF.

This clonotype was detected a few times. The CDR3, as DNA: TGTGCCAGCAGCCAAGATGGCAGGGGAGGACAAGAGACCCAGTACTTC. It specifies CASSQDGRGGQETQYF. The chain carries TRBV4-2 and TRBJ2-5; D is perhaps TRBD1 or TRBD2 (6 bases each). The CDR3 covers 16 residues. Germline V gene sequence: CDR1 LGHNA, CDR2 YNFKEQ. V was shortened by 0 bases and J by 2 bases, with 13 bases between the two germline ends.

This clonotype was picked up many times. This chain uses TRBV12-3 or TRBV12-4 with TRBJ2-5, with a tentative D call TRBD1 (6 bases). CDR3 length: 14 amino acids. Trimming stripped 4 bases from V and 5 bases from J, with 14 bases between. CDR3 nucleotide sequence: TGTGCCAGCAGTTCTCTCAGGGGTTCCGAGACCCAGTACTTC. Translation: CASSSLRGSETQYF.

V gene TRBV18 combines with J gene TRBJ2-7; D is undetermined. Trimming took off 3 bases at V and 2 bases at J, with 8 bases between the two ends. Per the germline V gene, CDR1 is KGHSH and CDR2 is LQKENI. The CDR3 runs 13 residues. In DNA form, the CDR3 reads TGTGCCAGCTCACCGGGCCCAACCTACGAGCAGTACTTC. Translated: CASSPGPTYEQYF.

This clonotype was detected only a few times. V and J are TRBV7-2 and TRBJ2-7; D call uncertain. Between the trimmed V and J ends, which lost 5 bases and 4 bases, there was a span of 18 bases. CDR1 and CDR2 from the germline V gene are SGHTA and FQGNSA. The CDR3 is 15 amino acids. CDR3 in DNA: TGTGCCAGCAGCCCTCCCGGATCCCTCGGGTACGAGCAGTACTTC. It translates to CASSPPGSLGYEQYF.

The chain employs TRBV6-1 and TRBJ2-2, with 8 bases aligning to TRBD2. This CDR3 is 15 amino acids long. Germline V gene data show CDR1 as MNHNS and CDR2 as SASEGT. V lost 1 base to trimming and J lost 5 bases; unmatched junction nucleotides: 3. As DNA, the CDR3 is TGTGCCAGCAGTGAAGACAGCGGGGGTACCGGGGAGCTGTTTTTT. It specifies CASSEDSGGTGELFF.